This TCR beta chain was obtained from a study of shared clonotypes between healthy human individuals. Study results and caveats: Rarefaction analysis demonstrated incomplete sorted-subset sequencing notwithstanding large depth. The naive CD4 repertoires of a handful of donors were compared, and about 5% of clonotypes were shared.

Libraries were prepared by immunoSEQ multiplex PCR; TCRdb keeps only in-frame clonotypes and omits some of them. Of approximately 350,000 clones in the sample, just over 95% were seen once. CD45RO+ cells joined CCR7-negative CD45RA+ TemRA cells to form CD8 memory. The germline V and J ends were trimmed by 3 bases and 3 bases, with 6 bases remaining between them. The CDR3 has 12 amino acids. Per the germline V gene, CDR1 is SGDLS and CDR2 is YYNGEE. In regard to this clone: Its matching antigen is unknown.

The sequenced material came from memory CD8+ T cells sorted from blood. Specified subset: CD45RO+ cells pooled with CCR7-negative TemRA cells. This TCR was sampled from a man aged 25-40 years in good health. This chain joins TRBV9 and TRBJ2-5; D may match TRBD1 or TRBD2 (5 bases each). CDR3 sequence: CASSGDEETQYF. For the CDR3, the DNA is TGTGCCAGCAGCGGGGACGAAGAGACCCAGTACTTC.